This T cell receptor (beta chain) stems from a study of cytomegalovirus exposure and HLA in healthy donors. The study, taken as a whole, reports: For most TCR sequences rarity was the rule, although some public TCRs occurred in many donors. Researchers reported that a few CMV-associated chains were confirmed in vitro as CMV antigen-specific. The authors listed 164 TCR beta chains as cytomegalovirus-associated. A classifier reportedly called cytomegalovirus status with high sensitivity and specificity.

The table came from immunoSEQ multiplex PCR; TCRdb's copy has only in-frame clones and leaves some out. The repertoire holds approximately 65,000 clones, with around 95% as singletons. The CDR3 extends over 15 amino acids. Germline CDR1 is LNHDA and CDR2 is SQIVND (reference sequence). Between the trimmed V and J ends, which lost 4 bases and 5 bases, there was a span of 17 bases. With regard to this clone: Its target is unknown.

This clonotype originated in a man between 18 and 29 years old in good health and CMV-seronegative. V gene TRBV19 combines with J gene TRBJ1-1; D is perhaps TRBD1 (5 bases). The sample consisted of PBMCs. The CDR3: CASSTPGGGVTEAFF. CDR3 nucleotide sequence: TGTGCCAGTAGTACCCCGGGGGGAGGGGTGACTGAAGCTTTCTTT.